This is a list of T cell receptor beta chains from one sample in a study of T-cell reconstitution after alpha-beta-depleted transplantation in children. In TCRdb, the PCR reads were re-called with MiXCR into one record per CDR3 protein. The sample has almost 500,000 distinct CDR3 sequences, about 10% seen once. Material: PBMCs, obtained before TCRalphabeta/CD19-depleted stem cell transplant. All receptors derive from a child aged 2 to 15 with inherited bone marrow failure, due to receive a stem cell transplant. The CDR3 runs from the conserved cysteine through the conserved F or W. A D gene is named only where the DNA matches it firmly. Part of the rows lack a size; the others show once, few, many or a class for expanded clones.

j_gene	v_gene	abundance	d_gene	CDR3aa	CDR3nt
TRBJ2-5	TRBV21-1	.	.	CASSKTTSGSQETQYF	TGTGCCAGCAGCAAAACGACTAGCGGGAGCCAAGAGACCCAGTACTTC
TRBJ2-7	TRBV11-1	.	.	CASSPQWGILAGKGAYEQYF	TGTGCCAGCAGCCCGCAGTGGGGGATATTAGCGGGCAAGGGGGCCTACGAGCAGTACTTC
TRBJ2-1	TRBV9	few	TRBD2	CASSVGLAGGWNEQFF	TGTGCCAGCAGCGTTGGCCTAGCGGGAGGGTGGAATGAGCAGTTCTTC
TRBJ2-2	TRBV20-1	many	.	CSARFGQATNTGELFF	TGCAGTGCTAGATTCGGCCAGGCGACGAACACCGGGGAGCTGTTTTTT
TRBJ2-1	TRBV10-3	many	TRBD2	CAIRVGLAGEGVYNEQFF	TGTGCCATCAGGGTGGGACTAGCGGGAGAGGGCGTCTACAATGAGCAGTTCTTC
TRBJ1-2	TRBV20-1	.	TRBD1	CSARPARDRERGYTF	TGCAGTGCTAGACCCGCCCGGGACAGGGAGAGAGGCTACACCTTC
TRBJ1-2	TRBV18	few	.	CASSPPSSPNYGYTF	TGTGCCAGCTCACCACCGTCGAGCCCTAACTATGGCTACACCTTC
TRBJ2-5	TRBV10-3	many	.	CAISELEETQYF	TGTGCCATCAGTGAATTAGAAGAGACCCAGTACTTC
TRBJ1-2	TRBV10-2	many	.	CASSESAGGNYGYTF	TGCGCCAGCAGTGAGTCGGCGGGGGGAAACTATGGCTACACCTTC
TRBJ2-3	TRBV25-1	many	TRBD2	CASSSSGRADTQYF	TGTGCCAGCAGCTCTAGCGGGAGAGCAGATACGCAGTATTTT
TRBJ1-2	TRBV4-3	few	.	CASSLRDSANYGYTF	TGCGCCAGCAGCCTCCGGGATTCAGCTAACTATGGCTACACCTTC
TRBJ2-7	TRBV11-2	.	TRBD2	CASSLDGLAGVSEQYF	TGTGCCAGCAGCTTAGATGGCCTAGCGGGAGTGAGCGAGCAGTACTTC
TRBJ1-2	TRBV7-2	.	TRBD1	CASSRQGPYGYTF	TGTGCCAGCAGCCGACAGGGACCCTATGGCTACACCTTC
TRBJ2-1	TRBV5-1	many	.	CASSLDIYNEQFF	TGCGCCAGCAGCTTGGACATTTACAATGAGCAGTTCTTC
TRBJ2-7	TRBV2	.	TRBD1	CASRAGQGLVEQYF	TGTGCCAGCAGAGCGGGACAGGGGTTAGTAGAGCAGTACTTC
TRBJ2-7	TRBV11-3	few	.	CASSLDRPPAEQYF	TGTGCCAGCAGCTTAGATAGACCTCCGGCCGAGCAGTACTTC
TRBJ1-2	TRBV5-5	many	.	CATIGHPDRQGINYGYTF	TGTGCCACCATAGGGCATCCAGATCGGCAGGGGATAAACTATGGCTACACCTTC
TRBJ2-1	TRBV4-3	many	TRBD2	CASSSRLAGDNEQFF	TGCGCCAGCAGCTCCCGACTAGCGGGAGACAATGAGCAGTTCTTC
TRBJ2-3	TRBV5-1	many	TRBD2	CASSLVTSATDTQYF	TGCGCCAGCAGCTTGGTTACTAGCGCCACAGATACGCAGTATTTT
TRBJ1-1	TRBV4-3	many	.	CASSQEFINTEAFF	TGCGCCAGCAGCCAAGAATTCATTAACACTGAAGCTTTCTTT
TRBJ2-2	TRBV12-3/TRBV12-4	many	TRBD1	CASSYGGRGTAGELFF	TGTGCCAGCAGTTATGGGGGCCGAGGGACAGCCGGGGAGCTGTTTTTT
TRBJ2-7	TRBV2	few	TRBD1	CASSSWDRIDEQYF	TGTGCCAGCAGTTCGTGGGACAGGATCGACGAGCAGTACTTC
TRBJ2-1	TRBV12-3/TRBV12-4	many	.	CASSLVLGSNNEQFF	TGTGCCAGCAGTTTAGTACTAGGTAGCAACAATGAGCAGTTCTTC
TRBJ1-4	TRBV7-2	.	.	CASKGPGHTNEKLFF	TGTGCCAGCAAAGGACCGGGACACACTAATGAAAAACTGTTTTTT
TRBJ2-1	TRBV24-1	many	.	CATSDPWTQASPNEQFF	TGTGCCACCAGTGATCCCTGGACTCAAGCTAGCCCCAATGAGCAGTTCTTC
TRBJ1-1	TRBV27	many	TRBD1	CASRVIGAGGTEAFF	TGTGCCAGCAGGGTTATAGGGGCAGGGGGAACTGAAGCTTTCTTT
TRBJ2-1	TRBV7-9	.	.	CASSSATVYNEQFF	TGTGCCAGCAGCTCCGCCACAGTCTACAATGAGCAGTTCTTC
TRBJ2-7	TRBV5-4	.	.	CASSFWDGYEQYF	TGTGCCAGCAGCTTCTGGGACGGCTACGAGCAGTACTTC
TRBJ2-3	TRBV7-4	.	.	CAERRTSTDTQYF	TGTGCCGAGAGGCGGACTAGCACAGATACGCAGTATTTT
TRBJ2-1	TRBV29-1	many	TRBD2	CSVGRGDNEQFF	TGCAGCGTTGGGCGGGGGGATAATGAGCAGTTCTTC
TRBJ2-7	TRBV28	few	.	CASSTRVAYEQYF	TGTGCCAGCAGTACCAGGGTAGCCTACGAGCAGTACTTC
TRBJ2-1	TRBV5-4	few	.	CASSSGGFTLYNEQFF	TGTGCCAGCAGCTCGGGCGGGTTTACCCTCTACAATGAGCAGTTCTTC
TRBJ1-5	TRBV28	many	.	CASSLEGHRPLRNQPQHF	TGTGCCAGCAGTTTAGAGGGGCACAGGCCTCTCCGCAATCAGCCCCAGCATTTT
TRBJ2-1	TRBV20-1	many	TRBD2	CSARVASGTSGYNEQFF	TGCAGTGCTAGAGTCGCATCCGGGACTAGCGGGTACAATGAGCAGTTCTTC
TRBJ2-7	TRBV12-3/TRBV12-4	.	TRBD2	CASSTNSGSPSYEQYF	TGTGCCAGCAGCACTAATAGCGGGAGCCCCTCCTACGAGCAGTACTTC
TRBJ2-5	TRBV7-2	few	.	CASSFYGQETQYF	TGTGCCAGCAGCTTTTACGGACAAGAGACCCAGTACTTC
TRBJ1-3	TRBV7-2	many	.	CASSLELAGLGGNTIYF	TGTGCCAGCAGCTTAGAATTGGCGGGGCTGGGTGGAAACACCATATATTTT
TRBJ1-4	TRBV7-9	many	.	CASSPAYEIEKLFF	TGTGCCAGCAGCCCTGCCTACGAAATTGAAAAACTGTTTTTT
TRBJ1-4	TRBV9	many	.	CASSVGGRVGEKLFF	TGTGCCAGCAGCGTAGGCGGCAGGGTTGGCGAAAAACTGTTTTTT
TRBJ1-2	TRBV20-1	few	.	CSARALRFFYGYTF	TGCAGTGCTCGAGCTCTCAGGTTTTTCTATGGCTACACCTTC
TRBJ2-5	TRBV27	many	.	CARAETLKGGETQYF	TGTGCCAGAGCCGAAACCCTCAAAGGGGGTGAGACCCAGTACTTC
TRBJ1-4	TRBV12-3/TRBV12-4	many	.	CASSLNRAAGEKLFF	TGTGCCAGCAGTCTTAACCGGGCCGCAGGGGAAAAACTGTTTTTT
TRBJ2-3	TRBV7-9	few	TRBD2	CASSTLAGVSDTQYF	TGTGCCAGCAGCACACTAGCGGGAGTTTCGGATACGCAGTATTTT
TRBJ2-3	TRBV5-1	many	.	CASGEGGGGDTQYF	TGCGCCAGCGGCGAGGGAGGAGGGGGAGATACGCAGTATTTT
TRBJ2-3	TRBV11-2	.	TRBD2	CASSRSGRATYTQYF	TGTGCCAGCAGCCGTAGCGGGAGGGCCACGTATACGCAGTATTTT
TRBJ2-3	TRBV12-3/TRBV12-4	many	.	CASSLRQGTDTQYF	TGTGCCAGCAGTTTACGACAGGGCACAGATACGCAGTATTTT